This note documents a single TCR beta chain sequence. As processed by the authors: The authors estimated nucleated cell counts from reference gene primer amplification. Assay: immunoSEQ multiplex PCR; the TCRdb copy retains only in-frame clones and omits some. D and trimming come from the DNA, and the V and J calls and clone size come from that table. Of about 42,000 clones listed, roughly 76% are singletons. The data stem from a study of blood T cell repertoires in COVID-19. The wider study: The United States, Italy and Spain supplied acute and convalescent COVID-19 samples.

This CDR3 has 13 amino acids. Trimming took 2 bases from V and 3 from J, leaving 7 bases between them. Sequenced material: peripheral blood. V and J are TRBV12-3 or TRBV12-4 and TRBJ1-2, with D possibly TRBD1 on 5 matching bases. The TCR was taken from a man aged 65-85 years with active or convalescent COVID-19. CDR3: CASSLQQDYGYTF. CDR3 DNA: TGTGCCAGCAGTTTACAACAGGACTATGGCTACACCTTC.